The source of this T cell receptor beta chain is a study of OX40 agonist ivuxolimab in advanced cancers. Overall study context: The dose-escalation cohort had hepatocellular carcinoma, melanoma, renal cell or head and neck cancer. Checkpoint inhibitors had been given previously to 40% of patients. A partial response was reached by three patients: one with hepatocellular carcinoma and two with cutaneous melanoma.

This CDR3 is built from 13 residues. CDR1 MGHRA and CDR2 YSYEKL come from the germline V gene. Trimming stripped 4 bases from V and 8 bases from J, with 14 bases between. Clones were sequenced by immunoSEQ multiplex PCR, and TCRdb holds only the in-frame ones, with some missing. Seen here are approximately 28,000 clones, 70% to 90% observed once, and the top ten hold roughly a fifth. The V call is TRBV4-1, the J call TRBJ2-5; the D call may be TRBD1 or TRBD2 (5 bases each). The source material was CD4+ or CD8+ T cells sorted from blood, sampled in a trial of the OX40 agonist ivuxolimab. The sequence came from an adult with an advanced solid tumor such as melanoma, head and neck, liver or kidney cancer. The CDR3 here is CASSPFEGRTQYF. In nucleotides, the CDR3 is TGCGCCAGCAGCCCTTTCGAGGGGAGAACCCAGTACTTC.